This T cell receptor (beta chain) was documented in a study of blood T cell repertoires in COVID-19. Per the germline V gene, CDR1 is SEHNR and CDR2 is FQNEAQ (reference sequence). J was trimmed by 7 bases and V by 4 bases; bases with no gene match: 3. The CDR3 spans 12 residues. Per the original methods: Amplification of reference gene primers was used by the study to estimate nucleated cell counts. TCRdb's copy holds only in-frame clones and misses some; the assay was immunoSEQ multiplex PCR. From that table come the V and J calls and clone size; the DNA was used to work out D and trimming. The sample shows about 200,000 clones, roughly 82% of them seen only once.

The sequencing input was PBMCs or T cells enriched from blood (not recorded which). The rearrangement joins TRBV7-9 to TRBJ2-5, with 7 positions matching TRBD1. The source is a woman in her fifties or sixties with acute COVID-19. The chain's CDR3 is CASSSGTVTQYF. The DNA for the CDR3 is TGTGCCAGCAGCTCCGGGACAGTGACCCAGTACTTC.